This T cell receptor beta chain was recovered during a study of control samples from healthy donors and cancer patients. The sample holds a few counts of this clone. Repertoires were generated with immunoSEQ multiplex PCR, while TCRdb's copy carries only in-frame clones and drops some. The repertoire holds almost 90,000 clones, with around nine tenths as singletons. The clonotype originates from a man in his thirties or forties in good health. Specimen: blood.

The CDR3 coding sequence is TGCAGTGCTAGGGACATTAAGGAGCAGTTCTTC. Protein: CSARDIKEQFF. This rearrangement joins TRBV20-1 to TRBJ2-1; D might be TRBD1 (5 bases). This CDR3 is built from 11 residues. Trimming pared 3 bases from V and 10 bases from J, leaving 10 bases between. The germline gives CDR1 DFQATT, CDR2 SNEGSKA (reference sequence).